Following are 4 T cell receptor beta chains from one sample sequenced in a study of blood T cell repertoires in COVID-19. Method: immunoSEQ multiplex PCR; TCRdb's copy keeps in-frame clones and lacks some. The sample consists of 20,000 or so clones, 70% to 85% of them appearing once. The sequenced sample consisted of peripheral blood. All receptors come from a human donor in a cohort sampled during active COVID-19.

This clone came up once. V is TRBV5-1 and J is TRBJ2-1; TRBD2 aligns across 9 bases. V gave up 4 bases and J gave up 4 bases; unmatched junction bases: 3. The CDR3 is 14 amino acids. Looked up from germline, CDR1 is SGHRS and CDR2 is YFSETQ. This chain's CDR3 is CASSGAGGYNEQFF. CDR3 nucleotide sequence: TGCGCCAGCAGCGGGGCGGGAGGGTACAATGAGCAGTTCTTC.

This chain links TRBV19 with TRBJ1-2, with D tentatively TRBD1 (6 bases). The CDR3 has 16 residues. From germline, CDR1 is LNHDA and CDR2 SQIVND (reference sequence). V lost 4 bases and J lost 2, with 17 bases in between. Here the CDR3 DNA reads TGTGCCAGTAGTACCTATAACAGGGTCAGGAACTATGGCTACACCTTC. Its protein product is CASSTYNRVRNYGYTF.

By its share, this clone is medium-sized. This rearrangement joins TRBV6-5 to TRBJ2-2; 7 positions agree with TRBD1. Germline trimming cut 7 bases from V and 7 bases from J; bases unmatched to any gene: 12. The CDR3 is made up of 15 amino acids. Per the germline V gene, CDR1 is MNHEY and CDR2 is SVGAGI. DNA of the CDR3: TGTGCCAGCACCCAGGGGGTAGGCTCAGTCGGGGAGCTGTTTTTT. This codes for CASTQGVGSVGELFF.

The genes are TRBV10-2 and TRBJ1-6; the D gene is possibly TRBD1 (6 bases). V lost 3 bases and J 5 bases, leaving 11 bases between the germline ends. The CDR3 covers 15 residues. CDR1 is WSHSY, CDR2 SAAADI, per germline. The DNA for the CDR3 is TGCGCCAGCAGTGATCAGGGGTTGGATAATTCACCCCTCCACTTT. Protein sequence: CASSDQGLDNSPLHF.